One sample yielded the 2 T cell receptor beta chains listed below, sequenced in a study of beta chain features in type 1 diabetes. Expressed TCRB transcripts got sequenced, as all isolated RNA was reverse transcribed. Assay used: immunoSEQ multiplex PCR; TCRdb lists only in-frame clones, some missing. The sample lists around 330,000 clones; approximately 11% were seen once. Sequenced sample: naive CD4+ T cells from blood. These receptors were collected from a woman younger than 45 in good health.

This clone was counted a single time. The CDR3 bases are TGTGCCAGCAGTGTTTACGGGAGAACCGATACGCAGTATTTT. This gives the protein CASSVYGRTDTQYF. This rearrangement joins TRBV25-1 to TRBJ2-3; possibly TRBD2 for D (6 bases). V shed 4 bases and J shed 6 bases, with 14 bases lying between them. This CDR3 is 14 amino acids long. The germline V gene has CDR1 MGHDK and CDR2 SYGVNS.

The chain joins TRBV5-6 to TRBJ2-5; D is uncertain. V was clipped by 0 bases and J by 0 bases, with 6 bases between them. Per the germline V gene, CDR1 is SGHDT and CDR2 is YYEEEE. The CDR3 runs to 14 residues. Here the CDR3 DNA reads TGTGCCAGCAGCTTGGGGCGGAACCAAGAGACCCAGTACTTC. Amino acids: CASSLGRNQETQYF.